This passage covers 27 T cell receptor beta chains from one sample sequenced in a study of T cell responses to AZD1222 COVID-19 vaccine. The assay was immunoSEQ multiplex PCR, and TCRdb's table has in-frame clones only and misses some. The sample yields 120,000 or so clones, just over 90% seen once. The specimen was peripheral blood, collected on day 0 of AZD1222 vaccination. Receptors originate from an adult in good health.

V gene TRBV10-2 combines with J gene TRBJ2-7, with D uncertain. Germline V CDR1 and CDR2: WSHSY, SAAADI. The CDR3 totals 13 residues. V was trimmed by 0 bases and J by 5 bases, leaving 8 bases between them. The CDR3 spells CASSESSIHEQYF. CDR3 DNA sequence: TGCGCCAGCAGTGAGTCTAGTATCCACGAGCAGTACTTC.

The chain joins TRBV6-1 to TRBJ1-2; 8 nucleotides match TRBD1. The CDR3 length is 15 residues. The V and J ends lost 0 bases and 4 bases, in that order; junction bases with no gene match: 4. In germline, CDR1 is MNHNS, CDR2 SASEGT. The CDR3, as DNA: TGTGCCAGCAGTGAAGCGACAGGGGAGCCCTATGGCTACACCTTC. Translation gives CASSEATGEPYGYTF.

The genes are TRBV19 and TRBJ1-1; D is unclear. The V end lost 7 bases, the J end lost 1 base, and 7 bases lay between the germline ends. The CDR3 consists of 12 residues. CDR1 is LNHDA and CDR2 is SQIVND in the germline V gene (reference sequence). The CDR3 region is CASTAGNTEAFF. CDR3 DNA: TGTGCCAGTACCGCGGGGAACACTGAAGCTTTCTTT.

CDR3 loop: CASSLTGGLEQFF. CDR3 coding DNA: TGTGCCAGCAGCTTGACAGGGGGGCTTGAGCAGTTCTTC. V is TRBV6-2 or TRBV6-3 and J is TRBJ2-1; 9 bases align to TRBD1. From germline, CDR1 is MNHEY and CDR2 SVGEGT. The V and J ends lost 6 bases and 9 bases, in that order; junction bases with no gene match: 6. The CDR3 is 13 amino acids.

The chain combines TRBV9 with TRBJ1-5; D is possibly TRBD1 (5 bases). This CDR3 spans 13 amino acids. Deletions cut 0 bases from V and 7 bases from J, with 8 bases between. Germline loops: CDR1 SGDLS, CDR2 YYNGEE. Here the CDR3 DNA reads TGTGCCAGCAGCGTAGGGGGGAGGCAGCCCCAGCATTTT. As protein: CASSVGGRQPQHF.

This clone was observed once. The chain links TRBV27 to TRBJ2-7, with TRBD2 as a possible D gene (5 bases). The CDR3 is 12 amino acids. The V gene's germline CDR1 is MNHEY and CDR2 SMNVEV (reference sequence). Between the trimmed V and J ends, which lost 4 bases and 6 bases, there was a span of 10 bases. The CDR3 DNA is TGTGCCAGCAGTTCCCCCCGGGGCGAGCAGTACTTC. Translated, it gives CASSSPRGEQYF.

The V call is TRBV11-2, the J call TRBJ2-1; no reliable D call. V gave up 0 bases and J gave up 10 bases, with 13 bases separating them. The CDR3 runs 14 residues. CDR1 and CDR2 (germline): SGHAT, FQNNGV. The DNA for the CDR3 is TGTGCCAGCAGCTTAGACCTAGTGGTCGTCGAGCAGTTCTTC. Protein: CASSLDLVVVEQFF.

The gene calls are TRBV28 and TRBJ1-1; the D is unclear. Germline lookup yields CDR1 MDHEN and CDR2 SYDVKM. The V gene lost 3 bases and the J gene lost 4 bases, with 12 bases spanning the gap. This CDR3 has 14 residues. The CDR3 region is CASSFRWETTEAFF. DNA for the CDR3: TGTGCCAGCAGTTTCCGGTGGGAAACCACTGAAGCTTTCTTT.

This sequence joins TRBV27 and TRBJ2-1; either TRBD1 or TRBD2 may fit D (6 bases each). Germline CDR1 is MNHEY and CDR2 is SMNVEV (reference sequence). V lost 8 bases to trimming and J lost 5 bases, with 13 bases between them. The CDR3 totals 13 residues. The CDR3 loop is CASWGLANNEQFF. The CDR3 nucleotides are TGTGCCAGCTGGGGGCTAGCGAACAATGAGCAGTTCTTC.

In this sample, this clone turned up once. Written as DNA, the CDR3 is TGTGCCAGCCGCCCCCGGCACTTTAGCAATCAGCCCCAGCATTTT. This translates into CASRPRHFSNQPQHF. The chain employs TRBV5-8 and TRBJ1-5; D remains unclear. CDR3 size: 15 residues. Trimming stripped 7 bases from V and 0 bases from J, with 14 bases between. Germline CDR1 is SGHTS and CDR2 is YDEGEE.

The V and J genes are TRBV5-6 and TRBJ2-1; D gene ambiguous. Deletions cut 0 bases from V and 3 bases from J, with 7 bases between. This CDR3 spans 14 amino acids. Germline CDR1 is SGHDT and CDR2 is YYEEEE. The CDR3 nucleotides read TGTGCCAGCAGCTTGGGGGTTCTCTACAATGAGCAGTTCTTC. Protein sequence: CASSLGVLYNEQFF.

This chain connects TRBV29-1 to TRBJ2-3; the D gene is possibly TRBD2 (5 bases). V lost 7 bases and J 0 bases, leaving 11 bases between the germline ends. This CDR3 contains 13 residues. The germline gives CDR1 SQVTM, CDR2 ANQGSEA. CDR3 sequence reads: CSAQRTSTDTQYF. In nucleotides, the CDR3 is TGCAGCGCCCAACGGACTAGCACAGATACGCAGTATTTT.

The chain carries TRBV4-2 and TRBJ1-3; perhaps TRBD1 as D (5 bases). The length of the CDR3 is 16 residues. Germline assignment: CDR1 LGHNA and CDR2 YNFKEQ. V lost 4 bases and J lost 1, with 14 bases in between. The CDR3 nucleotides read TGTGCCAGCAGCCCAGTCTCCGGGGGGTCTGGAAACACCATATATTTT. Protein product: CASSPVSGGSGNTIYF.

In DNA, the CDR3 is TGTGCCAGCAGTTCGGCCGGGACAGGGGTTTATCGGGGCAATCAGCCCCAGCATTTT. This translates into CASSSAGTGVYRGNQPQHF. J is TRBJ1-5 and V is TRBV27, with 10 bases matching TRBD1. This CDR3 contains 19 residues. Trimming at V came to 4 bases and at J to 2 bases, leaving 14 bases not matched to a gene. Per the germline V gene, CDR1 is MNHEY and CDR2 is SMNVEV (reference sequence).

The gene calls are TRBV6-4 and TRBJ1-4; D call uncertain. This CDR3 region has 14 residues. V lost 0 bases and J 7 bases, leaving 9 bases between the germline ends. Per germline, CDR1 MRHNA and CDR2 SNTAGT. For the CDR3, the DNA is TGTGCCAGCAGTGACTCGAGGTTAACTGAAAAACTGTTTTTT. Its translation: CASSDSRLTEKLFF.

This chain joins TRBV10-3 and TRBJ1-4; D possibly corresponds to TRBD1 (5 bases). Between the trimmed V and J ends, which lost 3 bases and 8 bases, there was a span of 10 bases. The CDR3 loop spans 13 amino acids. Germline CDR1 ENHRY, CDR2 SYGVKD. The CDR3 protein is CAISDLGREKLFF. The CDR3 region has the DNA TGTGCCATCAGTGACCTGGGGCGCGAAAAACTGTTTTTT.

The chain carries TRBV2 and TRBJ2-1; possible D gene TRBD1, 5 bases. V was shortened by 6 bases and J by 8 bases, with 11 bases between the two germline ends. CDR3 length: 12 residues. Germline V gives CDR1 SNHLY, CDR2 FYNNEI. The CDR3 DNA is TGTGCCAGCAGAGGACAACCTGATGAGCAGTTCTTC. Its protein is CASRGQPDEQFF. The variable domain in full, completed from reference TRBV2 and TRBJ2-1, reads EPEVTQTPSHQVTQMGQEVILRCVPISNHLYFYWYRQILGQKVEFLVSFYNNEISEKSEIFDDQFSVERPDGSNFTLKIRSTKLEDSAMYFCASRGQPDEQFFGPGTRLTVL.

This chain joins TRBV4-2 and TRBJ1-4; D gene unclear. Germline assignment: CDR1 LGHNA and CDR2 YNFKEQ. Trimming took 0 bases from V and 3 from J, leaving 8 bases between them. The length of the CDR3 is 15 residues. The CDR3 nucleotides are TGTGCCAGCAGCCAAGATATAGGTCCTAATGAAAAACTGTTTTTT. Its translation is CASSQDIGPNEKLFF.

The V and J genes are TRBV11-3 and TRBJ1-1; possibly TRBD1 for D (5 bases). Germline values: CDR1 SGHNT, CDR2 YENEEA. Between the trimmed V and J ends, which lost 4 bases and 5 bases, there was a span of 11 bases. CDR3 size: 13 residues. CDR3 coding DNA: TGTGCCAGCAGCTCGACAGTAGAAACTGAAGCTTTCTTT. Translation gives CASSSTVETEAFF.

CDR3 in amino acids: CASSLLAGGGNTGELFF. CDR3 sequence (DNA): TGTGCCAGCAGTTTATTAGCAGGGGGCGGGAACACCGGGGAGCTGTTTTTT. The gene calls are TRBV27 and TRBJ2-2, with 8 bases that match TRBD1. Germline values: CDR1 MNHEY, CDR2 SMNVEV (reference sequence). The V gene end was trimmed by 1 base and the J gene end by 1 base; junction bases not matched to a gene: 5. The CDR3 is 17 residues long.

V and J are TRBV6-1 and TRBJ2-1; TRBD2 agrees at 8 bases. The J segment lost 4 bases and the V segment lost 2 bases, leaving 10 bases of the junction unmatched. The CDR3 has 17 residues. Germline CDR1 and CDR2: MNHNS and SASEGT. Here the CDR3 reads CASSESPSGPTYNEQFF. CDR3 DNA: TGTGCCAGCAGTGAAAGTCCTAGCGGGCCAACATACAATGAGCAGTTCTTC.

This clone is a singleton in its sample. The chain is built from TRBV5-1 and TRBJ2-1; perhaps TRBD2 as D (5 bases). Germline V gene data show CDR1 as SGHRS and CDR2 as YFSETQ. The CDR3 contains 16 residues. Trimming took off 0 bases at V and 4 bases at J, with 14 bases between the two ends. CDR3 sequence: CASSLGLAIAYNEQFF. In DNA, the CDR3 is TGCGCCAGCAGCTTGGGGCTAGCCATAGCTTACAATGAGCAGTTCTTC.

This clone was seen a single time. The chain has TRBV6-5 and TRBJ1-2, with TRBD1 identical over 7 bases. The CDR3 runs to 15 residues. Germline loops: CDR1 MNHEY, CDR2 SVGAGI. V was clipped by 2 bases and J by 2 bases; unmatched bases: 5. In DNA form, the CDR3 reads TGTGCCAGCAGTTACGGAGACAGGGACAACTATGGCTACACCTTC. Amino acid sequence: CASSYGDRDNYGYTF.

The chain couples TRBV6-5 to TRBJ2-1; no firm D call. V dropped 6 bases and J dropped 0 bases, with 6 bases sitting between them. CDR1 and CDR2 (germline): MNHEY, SVGAGI. This CDR3 has 13 amino acids. The CDR3, as DNA: TGTGCCAGCAGCCGGATCTCCTACAATGAGCAGTTCTTC. It is translated as CASSRISYNEQFF.

The V call is TRBV25-1, the J call TRBJ1-6; no clear D. With 7 bases removed from V and 8 bases from J, the gap between germline ends came to 12 bases. The CDR3 sequence is 13 residues long. The germline V gene has CDR1 MGHDK and CDR2 SYGVNS. CDR3 in amino acids: CASTLAFDSPLHF. The DNA for the CDR3 is TGTGCCAGCACCTTGGCATTCGATTCACCCCTCCACTTT.

The genes are TRBV18 and TRBJ1-5; tentatively, D is TRBD1 (6 bases). The CDR3 totals 15 residues. Trimming cost V 6 bases and J 0 bases, with 12 bases left between them. The germline V gene has CDR1 KGHSH and CDR2 LQKENI. CDR3 loop: CASSRTAISNQPQHF. CDR3 sequence (DNA): TGTGCCAGCTCGCGGACAGCCATTAGCAATCAGCCCCAGCATTTT.

The chain uses TRBV5-1 and TRBJ1-2; D uncertain. V gave up 4 bases and J gave up 4 bases, with 14 bases separating them. This CDR3 spans 14 amino acids. From germline, CDR1 is SGHRS and CDR2 YFSETQ. The chain's CDR3 is CASSIDRAVYGYTF. CDR3 nucleotides: TGCGCCAGCAGCATTGACCGGGCGGTCTATGGCTACACCTTC.